This T cell receptor (beta chain) was recovered during a study of blood T cell repertoires in COVID-19. Some clones are missing from TCRdb's copy, which holds only in-frame ones; the method was immunoSEQ multiplex PCR. The data contain 150,000 to 200,000 clones, roughly nine tenths of them singletons. The CDR3 consists of 13 residues. V lost 5 bases and J lost 8; bases outside the gene matches: 8. Germline lookup yields CDR1 MNHEY and CDR2 SMNVEV (reference sequence). The source is a woman of 80 years or more in a cohort sampled during active or convalescent COVID-19. V is TRBV27 and J is TRBJ1-2; TRBD1 agrees at 7 bases. The specimen sequenced was peripheral blood. The CDR3 nucleotides read TGTGCCAGCAGTCCCTCGACAGGGTACGGCTACACCTTC. As protein: CASSPSTGYGYTF.